The next 29 T cell receptor beta chains were all read from a single sample in a study of T-cell reconstitution after alpha-beta-depleted transplantation in children. Preparation of the TCRbeta library was carried out with unique molecular identifiers. Each CDR3 protein is one row after TCRdb ran MiXCR on the PCR reads. The sample records a few hundred thousand distinct CDR3 sequences, about 9.5% being singletons. The sample consisted of PBMCs, taken before TCRalphabeta/CD19-depleted stem cell transplant. All receptors derive from a boy under two years old with acute myeloid leukemia, due to receive a stem cell transplant.

At least ten counts were recorded for this clonotype. One end of the junction does not line up with germline, which may come from a read error. The chain couples TRBV5-1 to TRBJ2-1, with D tentatively TRBD2 (5 bases). From germline, CDR1 is SGHRS and CDR2 YFSETQ. This CDR3 region has 15 residues. The CDR3 DNA follows: TGTGCCAGCAGTTTCGGTGGGAGCTCCTACAATGAGCAGTTCTTC. It is translated as CASSFGGSSYNEQFF. Drawing the rest from reference TRBV5-1 and TRBJ2-1, the complete variable domain is KAGVTQTPRYLIKTRGQQVTLSCSPISGHRSVSWYQQTPGQGLQFLFEYFSETQRNKGNFPGRFSGRQFSNSRSEMNVSTLELGDSALYLCASSFGGSSYNEQFFGPGTRLTVL.

The table lists this clonotype with many counts. The genes are TRBV29-1 and TRBJ2-7, with D possibly matching TRBD1 (5 bases). V gave up 7 bases and J gave up 2 bases, with 9 bases separating them. This CDR3 region has 11 residues. CDR1 is SQVTM and CDR2 is ANQGSEA in the germline V gene. The CDR3 here is CSAQVTYEQYF. CDR3 coding DNA: TGCAGCGCACAGGTTACCTACGAGCAGTACTTC.

The sample holds one count of this clonotype. This sequence may be a read error, since a much larger clone differs from it by one base. The chain links TRBV12-3 or TRBV12-4 to TRBJ1-1; D possibly corresponds to TRBD1 (5 bases). This CDR3 has 13 residues. The CDR3 DNA reads as TGTGCCAGAAGTTTAGCTTACAGGCCCGAAGCTTTCTTT. Translation: CARSLAYRPEAFF.

Ten or more counts support this clonotype. V and J are TRBV5-1 and TRBJ2-3; weak D call: TRBD1 (5 bases). In germline, CDR1 is SGHRS, CDR2 YFSETQ. The CDR3 contains 16 residues. V was clipped by 5 bases and J by 0 bases, with 16 bases between them. CDR3 DNA: TGCGCCAGCAGACCTAATTGGGGCCCGAGCACAGATACGCAGTATTTT. Translated, it gives CASRPNWGPSTDTQYF.

This chain connects TRBV12-3 or TRBV12-4 to TRBJ1-6; 9 bases are shared with TRBD1. Trimming at V came to 2 bases and at J to 12 bases, leaving 8 bases not matched to a gene. There are 15 residues in the CDR3. The CDR3 protein is CASSLPGTGIQPLHF. The CDR3 DNA is TGTGCCAGCAGTTTACCCGGGACAGGGATACAACCCCTCCACTTT.

This clonotype has ten or more counts. The chain combines TRBV29-1 with TRBJ2-2, with D possibly being TRBD1 (6 bases). The germline CDR1 and CDR2 sequences are SQVTM and ANQGSEA. The V end lost 3 bases, the J end lost 7 bases, and 15 bases lay between the germline ends. This CDR3 has 14 amino acids. CDR3: CSVDGGPRSGELFF. The DNA of the CDR3 is TGCAGCGTTGATGGGGGCCCCCGGAGCGGGGAGCTGTTTTTT.

This clonotype appeared many times. The chain combines TRBV27 with TRBJ1-4; D remains ambiguous. CDR3 size: 14 residues. Germline V gives CDR1 MNHEY, CDR2 SMNVEV (reference sequence). V lost 6 bases, J lost 3 bases, and 11 bases lay in between. The CDR3 sequence: CASSLTAPNEKLFF. In DNA form, the CDR3 reads TGTGCCAGCAGCCTGACGGCCCCTAATGAAAAACTGTTTTTT.

Details on this clonotype: This may be a read error, as it is one base from a much larger clone. The rearrangement links TRBV20-1 to TRBJ2-1; no reliable D call. V was pared by 4 bases and J by 4 bases, with 17 bases between. This CDR3 has 15 residues. CDR1 and CDR2 from the germline V gene are DFQATT and SNEGSKA (reference sequence). CDR3 nucleotide sequence: TGCAGTGCTAAAACTCGTGCGGCACTTTACAATGAGCAGTTCTTC. Its translation: CSAKTRAALYNEQFF.

Points on this clonotype: This could be a read error, since a much larger clone is one nucleotide away. This rearrangement joins TRBV7-2 to TRBJ2-2, with a possible D match to TRBD1 (5 bases). The germline CDR1 and CDR2 sequences are SGHTA and FQGNSA. V lost 5 bases to trimming and J lost 7 bases, with 5 bases between them. The CDR3 length is 11 residues. The CDR3 reads CASSQGGELFF. The DNA of the CDR3 is TGTGCCAGCAGCCAGGGCGGGGAGCTGTTTTTT.

The chain joins TRBV28 to TRBJ1-2; D gene ambiguous. The CDR3 loop spans 14 amino acids. The germline CDR1 and CDR2 sequences are MDHEN and SYDVKM. The V and J ends lost 2 bases and 1 base respectively, with 8 bases between them. The CDR3 DNA sequence: TGTGCCAGCAGTTTAGCGGGAATTAACTATGGCTACACCTTC. Encoded protein: CASSLAGINYGYTF.

The chain links TRBV3-1 to TRBJ2-3; 7 positions match TRBD2. Germline trimming cut 3 bases from V and 2 bases from J; bases unmatched to any gene: 5. Germline V lookup: CDR1 LGHDT, CDR2 YNNKEL (reference sequence). The CDR3 length is 15 residues. In DNA form, the CDR3 reads TGTGCCAGCAGCCATTCTAGCGGATTCACAGATACGCAGTATTTT. Its translation is CASSHSSGFTDTQYF.

This clonotype was detected many times. V gene TRBV6-1 combines with J gene TRBJ1-5, with D tentatively TRBD1 (6 bases). This CDR3 has 14 residues. The germline V and J ends were trimmed by 5 bases and 7 bases, with 15 bases remaining between them. CDR1 and CDR2 (germline): MNHNS, SASEGT. In nucleotides, the CDR3 is TGTGCCAGCAGTAGGGGGGTCTCTGGGCAGCCCCAGCATTTT. Translating it yields CASSRGVSGQPQHF.

This clonotype was found many times. The rearrangement joins TRBV6-4 to TRBJ2-2; D not resolved. Germline CDR1 is MRHNA and CDR2 is SNTAGT. Trimming left V 2 bases short and J 3 bases short, with 4 bases between. This CDR3 is 13 amino acids long. For the CDR3, the DNA is TGTGCCAGCAGTGACGGGGACACCGGGGAGCTGTTTTTT. Translation gives CASSDGDTGELFF.

There are many counts of this clonotype. The chain carries TRBV19 and TRBJ1-1, with D possibly being TRBD1 (5 bases). Between the trimmed V and J ends, which lost 7 bases and 11 bases, there was a span of 29 bases. The CDR3 sequence is 16 residues long. CDR1 and CDR2 from the germline V gene are LNHDA and SQIVND (reference sequence). CDR3 DNA sequence: TGTGCCAGTACCTTAACGACTCCGGGACCCACGGGTTGGGCTTTCTTT. This encodes CASTLTTPGPTGWAFF.

This clonotype has a count of ten or more. V is TRBV7-9 and J is TRBJ1-5; 7 positions agree with TRBD1. Looked up from germline, CDR1 is SEHNR and CDR2 is FQNEAQ (reference sequence). This CDR3 has 14 amino acids. V shed 3 bases, J shed 5 bases, and the junction held 4 bases outside the gene matches. In DNA form, the CDR3 reads TGTGCCAGCAGCTTCGGCAGGGGGGATCAGCCCCAGCATTTT. Translating it yields CASSFGRGDQPQHF.

This clonotype has at least ten counts. V is TRBV5-1 and J is TRBJ2-3; D might be TRBD2 (6 bases). The germline gives CDR1 SGHRS, CDR2 YFSETQ. The CDR3 is 15 residues long. V was clipped by 0 bases and J by 0 bases, with 8 bases between them. The CDR3 region is CASSLDGSSTDTQYF. Here the CDR3 DNA reads TGCGCCAGCAGCTTGGACGGGAGTAGCACAGATACGCAGTATTTT.

On this clonotype itself: Being one base from a much bigger clone, this may be a read error. The rearrangement uses TRBV6-4 and TRBJ1-5; D possibly corresponds to TRBD1 (5 bases). From germline, CDR1 is MRHNA and CDR2 SNTAGT. CDR3 length: 15 amino acids. Between the trimmed V and J ends, which lost 4 bases and 4 bases, there was a span of 14 bases. The CDR3 spells CASSAVAAGNQPQHF. In DNA, the CDR3 is TGTGCCAGCAGTGCCGTGGCAGCAGGGAATCAGCCCCAGCATTTT.

There are a few counts of this clonotype. The rearrangement joins TRBV28 to TRBJ2-1, with D perhaps matching TRBD2 (6 bases). Deletions cut 5 bases from V and 0 bases from J, with 17 bases between. Germline V gene data show CDR1 as MDHEN and CDR2 as SYDVKM. The CDR3 totals 17 residues. The CDR3 protein is CASSLPPPGLSYNEQFF. The CDR3 DNA follows: TGTGCCAGCAGTCTCCCCCCTCCGGGACTCTCCTACAATGAGCAGTTCTTC.

The rearrangement links TRBV20-1 to TRBJ2-7; 7 nucleotides agree with TRBD1. In germline, CDR1 is DFQATT, CDR2 SNEGSKA (reference sequence). The CDR3 is made up of 14 amino acids. After removal of 5 bases from V and 0 bases from J, the junction contained 7 bases not matched to a gene. As DNA, the CDR3 is TGCAGTGCTCAAACAGGGGTAAGCTCCTACGAGCAGTACTTC. As protein: CSAQTGVSSYEQYF.

This clonotype appeared a few times. The chain is built from TRBV7-3 and TRBJ2-1; TRBD2 matches 10 bases. CDR1 and CDR2 (germline): SGHTA, FQGTGA. V was clipped by 4 bases and J by 0 bases; unmatched bases: 15. The CDR3 runs 20 residues. As DNA, the CDR3 is TGTGCCAGCAGCTCCCCTTTGAGCGGGAGGGCCGGGGGCTCCTACAATGAGCAGTTCTTC. As protein: CASSSPLSGRAGGSYNEQFF. The full variable domain, rest sourced from reference TRBV7-3 and TRBJ2-1, is GAGVSQTPSNKVTEKGKYVELRCDPISGHTALYWYRQSLGQGPEFLIYFQGTGAADDSGLPNDRFFAVRPEGSVSTLKIQRTERGDSAVYLCASSSPLSGRAGGSYNEQFFGPGTRLTVL.

This clonotype has at least ten counts. The chain couples TRBV7-6 to TRBJ2-6; 13 bases map to TRBD2. Trimming took 3 bases from V and 1 from J; bases not matched to a gene: 3. This CDR3 comprises 18 residues. Germline CDR1 and CDR2: SGHVS and FNYEAQ. CDR3 coding DNA: TGTGCCAGCAGCTTCGGACTAGCGGGAGCGTCTGGGGCCAACGTCCTGACTTTC. This encodes CASSFGLAGASGANVLTF.

CDR3 region: CASSQRLAGGKTGELFF. The CDR3 DNA reads as TGTGCCAGCAGCCAGAGACTAGCGGGAGGTAAAACCGGGGAGCTGTTTTTT. V usage is TRBV3-1 and J usage is TRBJ2-2; 13 bases align to TRBD2. J was trimmed by 5 bases and V by 3 bases; bases with no gene match: 6. The CDR3 extends over 17 amino acids. From germline, CDR1 is LGHDT and CDR2 YNNKEL (reference sequence).

A note on this clonotype: Given a much more abundant clone one base away, this may be a read error. The chain combines TRBV7-9 with TRBJ1-3; D possibly corresponds to TRBD1 (5 bases). Per germline, CDR1 SEHNR and CDR2 FQNEAQ (reference sequence). The CDR3 loop spans 16 amino acids. The chain's CDR3 is CASSLGWGISGNTINF. CDR3 bases: TGTGCCAGCAGCTTGGGTTGGGGCATCTCTGGAAACACCATAAATTTT. The entire variable domain, with the rest obtained from reference TRBV7-9 and TRBJ1-3, is as follows: DTGVSQNPRHKITKRGQNVTFRCDPISEHNRLYWYRQTLGQGPEFLTYFQNEAQLEKSRLLSDRFSAERPKGSFSTLEIQRTEQGDSAMYLCASSLGWGISGNTINFGEGSWLTVV.

Only a few counts were recorded for this clonotype. The chain's CDR3 is CASSQVGVTGGQRDTQYF. The CDR3 nucleotides are TGTGCCAGCAGCCAAGTGGGGGTAACGGGGGGGCAGAGAGATACGCAGTATTTT. This chain connects TRBV3-1 to TRBJ2-3; 8 nucleotides match TRBD2. The V gene end was trimmed by 1 base and the J gene end by 5 bases; junction bases not matched to a gene: 14. CDR1 and CDR2 from the germline V gene are LGHDT and YNNKEL (reference sequence). The CDR3 runs 18 residues.

In this sample, this clonotype turned up a few times. The chain combines TRBV7-2 with TRBJ1-3, with D perhaps matching TRBD1 (5 bases). This CDR3 region has 14 residues. V gave up 1 base and J gave up 2 bases, with 6 bases separating them. Germline CDR1 and CDR2: SGHTA and FQGNSA. DNA for the CDR3: TGTGCCAGCAGCTTAGACAGGACTGGAAACACCATATATTTT. It codes for CASSLDRTGNTIYF.

This clonotype has at least ten counts. The V and J genes are TRBV12-3 or TRBV12-4 and TRBJ2-2; 12 positions agree with TRBD1. V lost 4 bases, J lost 6 bases, and 9 bases stayed unmatched. The CDR3 runs to 17 residues. The CDR3 spells CASSWDRGLPRAGELFF. CDR3 nucleotide sequence: TGTGCCAGCAGTTGGGACAGGGGGCTTCCTCGGGCCGGGGAGCTGTTTTTT.

There are a few counts of this clonotype. The chain carries TRBV4-1 and TRBJ2-3; 8 nucleotides agree with TRBD2. CDR1 MGHRA and CDR2 YSYEKL come from the germline V gene. The junction had 2 bases not matched to a gene; V was cut back by 0 bases and J by 6 bases. This CDR3 spans 14 amino acids. CDR3 sequence reads: CASSQDGGGDTQYF. The CDR3 coding sequence is TGCGCCAGCAGCCAAGATGGCGGGGGGGATACGCAGTATTTT.

The chain has TRBV12-3 or TRBV12-4 and TRBJ2-7; 9 nucleotides align to TRBD1. The CDR3 spans 15 residues. V lost 3 bases and J lost 2; bases outside the gene matches: 5. CDR3 in DNA: TGTGCCAGCAGTTTCGGGACAGGGTCCCCCTACGAGCAGTACTTC. Protein: CASSFGTGSPYEQYF.

A remark on this clonotype: A much more abundant neighbour one base away suggests this may be a read error. The CDR3 ends on some other residue instead of the conserved phenylalanine or tryptophan, so this is likely a read error. The V call is TRBV5-4, the J call TRBJ2-3; 11 nucleotides align to TRBD2. This CDR3 has 18 residues. V lost 0 bases, J lost 7 bases, and 13 bases stayed unmatched. Germline assignment: CDR1 SGHNT and CDR2 YYREEE (reference sequence). CDR3 in amino acids: CASSLERLAGTSGYTQYL. The CDR3 nucleotides are TGTGCCAGCAGCTTGGAGCGACTAGCGGGGACCTCGGGTTATACGCAGTATCTT.